These 22 T cell receptor beta chains came from one sample sequenced in a study of cytomegalovirus exposure and HLA in healthy donors. The PCR employed 60 Vbeta primers together with 13 Jbeta primers. Here immunoSEQ multiplex PCR was the method, and the copy in TCRdb shows in-frame clones only, minus some. The repertoire holds around 92,000 clones, with roughly 82% as singletons. The sequenced sample was PBMCs. Receptors originate from a human donor in good health.

CDR3 loop: CASTQLSQLASGHNEQFF. CDR3 DNA sequence: TGTGCCAGCACCCAACTAAGCCAACTAGCGTCGGGACACAATGAGCAGTTCTTC. This chain uses TRBV27 with TRBJ2-1; 7 bases fit TRBD2. The CDR3 has 18 residues. J lost 5 bases, V lost 7 bases, and 20 bases had no gene match. Per the germline V gene, CDR1 is MNHEY and CDR2 is SMNVEV (reference sequence).

This clone was seen only a few times. This sequence joins TRBV5-6 and TRBJ1-2; D is possibly TRBD1 (5 bases). CDR1 is SGHDT and CDR2 is YYEEEE in the germline V gene. Trimming left V 1 base short and J 8 bases short, with 9 bases between. The CDR3 spans 12 residues. The CDR3 loop reads CASSLTGPGYTF. CDR3 DNA sequence: TGTGCCAGCAGCTTGACAGGCCCGGGCTACACCTTC.

To note about this clone: Relative to the germline gene, one junction end is altered; a read error may explain this. The chain recombines TRBV11-2 with TRBJ1-2; a weak D match, TRBD1 (6 bases). CDR1 and CDR2 from the germline V gene are SGHAT and FQNNGV. The CDR3 length is 11 residues. The chain's CDR3 is CASSADSLRFF. The CDR3 DNA reads TGTGCCAGCAGCGCGGACAGCCTCCGTTTCTTC.

This chain links TRBV5-6 with TRBJ2-3; 10 bases match TRBD2. Trimming cost V 4 bases and J 0 bases; bases outside gene matches: 8. Germline CDR1 is SGHDT and CDR2 is YYEEEE. The CDR3 totals 17 residues. CDR3 sequence: CASSHSGGSPSTDTQYF. DNA for the CDR3: TGTGCCAGCAGCCATAGCGGGGGGTCCCCTAGCACAGATACGCAGTATTTT.

This clone has just a few counts. CDR3: CATSRSDSFYGYTF. The CDR3 DNA reads as TGTGCCACCAGCAGATCGGACAGTTTCTATGGCTACACCTTC. The gene calls are TRBV15 and TRBJ1-2; tentative D call: TRBD1 (6 bases). V was pared by 2 bases and J by 4 bases, with 11 bases between. The CDR3 extends over 14 amino acids. Germline V gene lookup returns CDR1 LNHNV and CDR2 YYDKDF (reference sequence).

CDR3: CASSSDRVQSQPQHF. The CDR3, as DNA: TGTGCCAGCAGCTCGGACAGGGTACAGAGTCAGCCCCAGCATTTT. This chain links TRBV5-8 with TRBJ1-5; 8 bases align to TRBD1. After removal of 3 bases from V and 6 bases from J, the junction contained 8 bases not matched to a gene. The CDR3 consists of 15 residues. The V gene's germline CDR1 is SGHTS and CDR2 YDEGEE.

The rearrangement uses TRBV7-2 and TRBJ2-7; 8 bases map to TRBD2. Trimming removed 6 bases from V and 4 bases from J; junction bases left unmatched: 2. The CDR3 has 12 amino acids. CDR1 and CDR2 (germline): SGHTA, FQGNSA. The CDR3 is CASSRGGYEQYF. The CDR3 DNA follows: TGTGCCAGCAGTCGGGGGGGTTACGAGCAGTACTTC.

This clone showed up just a few times. Within the sample, other DNA sequences also encode this same CDR3. The V and J genes are TRBV19 and TRBJ2-7; tentatively, D is TRBD2 (6 bases). CDR1 is LNHDA, CDR2 SQIVND, per germline (reference sequence). This CDR3 comprises 15 residues. The V gene lost 2 bases and the J gene lost 2 bases, with 13 bases spanning the gap. This CDR3 is CASSIKAGGTYEQYF. Here the CDR3 DNA reads TGTGCCAGTAGTATAAAAGCGGGCGGAACCTACGAGCAGTACTTC.

The rearrangement links TRBV27 to TRBJ2-7; D call uncertain. Germline V gives CDR1 MNHEY, CDR2 SMNVEV (reference sequence). The CDR3 runs 15 residues. The ends were cut back, 0 bases at V and 2 bases at J, with 11 bases in the middle. CDR3 in amino acids: CASSLSVLETYEQYF. CDR3 DNA: TGTGCCAGCAGTTTATCGGTGCTAGAAACCTACGAGCAGTACTTC.

The chain links TRBV15 to TRBJ2-3; possible D gene TRBD2, 6 bases. This CDR3 region has 13 residues. V was clipped by 1 base and J by 4 bases, with 6 bases between them. CDR1 and CDR2 (germline): LNHNV, YYDKDF (reference sequence). The CDR3 region has the DNA TGTGCCACCAGCAGAGGGGGGGCAGATACGCAGTATTTT. Its protein product is CATSRGGADTQYF.

The rearrangement joins TRBV29-1 to TRBJ2-6; 9 bases align to TRBD1. This CDR3 has 15 amino acids. The J segment lost 0 bases and the V segment lost 6 bases, leaving 3 bases of the junction unmatched. Germline values: CDR1 SQVTM, CDR2 ANQGSEA. The CDR3 region is CSVGQGPSGANVLTF. The CDR3 DNA is TGCAGCGTCGGACAGGGGCCCTCTGGGGCCAACGTCCTGACTTTC.

In its sample, this clone was seen a few times. The chain is built from TRBV9 and TRBJ1-1; unclear D gene. Trimming took 0 bases from V and 0 from J, leaving 9 bases between them. The CDR3 length is 15 residues. The germline CDR1 and CDR2 sequences are SGDLS and YYNGEE. The CDR3 reads CASSVEGGLNTEAFF. Here the CDR3 DNA reads TGTGCCAGCAGCGTAGAAGGAGGTTTGAACACTGAAGCTTTCTTT.

The chain carries TRBV6-5 and TRBJ1-1, with 7 bases matching TRBD1. With V trimmed by 7 bases and J by 5 bases, 7 bases remained unmatched. This CDR3 region has 13 residues. Looked up from germline, CDR1 is MNHEY and CDR2 is SVGAGI. This chain's CDR3 is CASTRDRVTEAFF. Here the CDR3 DNA reads TGTGCCAGCACCAGAGACAGGGTAACTGAAGCTTTCTTT.

CDR3 residues: CASSERGQDTEAFF. The CDR3 DNA follows: TGTGCCAGCAGCGAACGGGGACAGGACACTGAAGCTTTCTTT. The genes are TRBV7-9 and TRBJ1-1; 8 bases map to TRBD1. V lost 5 bases, J lost 3 bases, and 5 bases stayed unmatched. The germline V gene has CDR1 SEHNR and CDR2 FQNEAQ (reference sequence). The CDR3 is made up of 14 amino acids.

The V and J genes are TRBV6-1 and TRBJ1-6; 8 bases are shared with TRBD1. V shed 6 bases, J shed 10 bases, and the junction held 11 bases outside the gene matches. The CDR3 length is 15 residues. Germline assignment: CDR1 MNHNS and CDR2 SASEGT. The CDR3 DNA follows: TGTGCCAGCAGCCTCGGGACAGGCTATGGATCACCCCTCCACTTT. It translates to CASSLGTGYGSPLHF.

The V call is TRBV30, the J call TRBJ2-1, with 7 bases matching TRBD2. V was clipped by 7 bases and J by 4 bases; unmatched bases: 4. The CDR3 consists of 12 residues. Germline CDR1 and CDR2: GTSNPN and SVGIG (reference sequence). The CDR3 DNA is TGTGCCTTATGGACTAGTTACAATGAGCAGTTCTTC. Translation gives CALWTSYNEQFF.

This rearrangement joins TRBV5-8 to TRBJ1-4, with D possibly matching TRBD1 (5 bases). Trimming stripped 0 bases from V and 2 bases from J, with 11 bases between. Germline CDR1 SGHTS, CDR2 YDEGEE. This CDR3 contains 16 residues. For the CDR3, the DNA is TGTGCCAGCAGCTTGGTCTTCAGGGTTACTAATGAAAAACTGTTTTTT. Translating gives CASSLVFRVTNEKLFF.

V and J are TRBV7-9 and TRBJ1-4; D is undetermined. V dropped 2 bases and J dropped 8 bases, with 12 bases sitting between them. Germline values: CDR1 SEHNR, CDR2 FQNEAQ (reference sequence). CDR3 length: 14 amino acids. The CDR3, as DNA: TGTGCCAGCAGCTTATCAGGAGGTAGCGAAAAACTGTTTTTT. This sequence encodes CASSLSGGSEKLFF.

The rearrangement links TRBV9 to TRBJ1-1; weak D call: TRBD1 (6 bases). V gave up 0 bases and J gave up 10 bases, with 13 bases separating them. The CDR3 covers 13 residues. From germline, CDR1 is SGDLS and CDR2 YYNGEE. This chain's CDR3 is CASSVDMQGRAFF. CDR3 bases: TGTGCCAGCAGCGTAGATATGCAGGGGAGAGCTTTCTTT.

The gene calls are TRBV19 and TRBJ2-3, with TRBD2 identical over 13 bases. The CDR3 sequence is 16 residues long. The germline CDR1 and CDR2 sequences are LNHDA and SQIVND (reference sequence). Germline trimming cut 6 bases from V and 3 bases from J; bases unmatched to any gene: 6. The chain's CDR3 is CASRILAGGPTDTQYF. CDR3 coding DNA: TGTGCCAGTAGGATACTAGCGGGGGGGCCAACAGATACGCAGTATTTT.

CDR3 loop: CASSLGAGGPLDTQYF. Here the CDR3 DNA reads TGTGCCAGCAGCTTAGGGGCAGGGGGCCCGTTAGATACGCAGTATTTT. The chain uses TRBV7-6 and TRBJ2-3; 8 bases are shared with TRBD1. The germline V gene has CDR1 SGHVS and CDR2 FNYEAQ. The V gene end was trimmed by 1 base and the J gene end by 5 bases; junction bases not matched to a gene: 8. The CDR3 totals 16 residues. Supplemented by reference TRBV7-6 and TRBJ2-3, the full variable domain reads GAGVSQSPRYKVTKRGQDVALRCDPISGHVSLYWYRQALGQGPEFLTYFNYEAQQDKSGLPNDRFSAERPEGSISTLTIQRTEQRDSAMYRCASSLGAGGPLDTQYFGPGTRLTVL.

The J gene is TRBJ1-3, the V gene TRBV7-9, with unresolved D. The DNA end is more similar to TRBJ2-2, so the J call may be wrong. From germline, CDR1 is SEHNR and CDR2 FQNEAQ (reference sequence). This CDR3 has 12 residues. CDR3 sequence (DNA): TGTGCCAGCAGCCACTACACCGGGGAGCTGTTTTTT. Protein product: CASSHYTGELFF.